Listed here are 13 T cell receptor beta chains from one sample, sequenced in a study of blood T cell repertoires in COVID-19 (dated by TCRdb to between 2020 and 2021). Libraries were built with the immunoSEQ multiplex PCR assay. TCRdb retrieved this table from immuneACCESS and kept in-frame rearrangements only. Not all clones are present; in checked studies, unresolved V genes account for under half, and no reason is known for the remainder. A total of some 140,000 clones appear in this sample, about 88% of them only once. Jointly, the top ten make up about 2.6% of the sample. Material for sequencing was PBMCs or T cells enriched from blood (not recorded which). Receptors were obtained from a man aged 35-49 years with acute COVID-19.

This clone was seen once. This chain uses TRBV2 with TRBJ1-2, with TRBD1 as a possible D gene (5 bases). CDR1 and CDR2 from the germline V gene are SNHLY and FYNNEI. Trimming took off 6 bases at V and 4 bases at J, with 15 bases between the two ends. This CDR3 is 14 amino acids long. Here the CDR3 DNA reads TGTGCCAGCAGGTACGACGAGACAGCCTATGGCTACACCTTC. This translates into CASRYDETAYGYTF.

The chain joins TRBV3-1 (or the pseudogene TRBV3-2) to TRBJ2-2; 10 bases align to TRBD2. Germline loops: CDR1 LGHDT, CDR2 YNNKEL (reference sequence). With V trimmed by 3 bases and J by 4 bases, 5 bases remained unmatched. This CDR3 is 16 amino acids long. As DNA, the CDR3 is TGTGCCAGCAGCCACCCGGGACTAGCGACCACCGGGGAGCTGTTTTTT. This gives the protein CASSHPGLATTGELFF.

This CDR3 reads CASSKTSGGRDTQYF. Here the CDR3 DNA reads TGCGCCAGCAGTAAGACTAGCGGGGGCCGAGATACGCAGTATTTT. V usage is TRBV10-1 and J usage is TRBJ2-3; 12 nucleotides line up with TRBD2. Germline CDR1 is WNHNN and CDR2 is SYGVQD (reference sequence). The CDR3 spans 15 residues. J gave up 5 bases and V 5 bases, and 5 bases lay outside the gene matches.

This rearrangement joins TRBV27 to TRBJ1-6, with a tentative D call TRBD1 (6 bases). This CDR3 has 16 amino acids. Germline V gene sequence: CDR1 MNHEY, CDR2 SMNVEV (reference sequence). Trimming removed 6 bases at V and 1 base at J, with 13 bases between. CDR3 sequence: CASRTEGGSYNSPLHF. For the CDR3, the DNA is TGTGCCAGCAGAACCGAAGGGGGATCCTATAATTCACCCCTCCACTTT.

This rearrangement joins TRBV10-3 to TRBJ1-1; 8 bases map to TRBD1. J gave up 0 bases and V 6 bases, and 12 bases lay outside the gene matches. This CDR3 comprises 17 residues. Germline lookup yields CDR1 ENHRY and CDR2 SYGVKD. This CDR3 reads CAISGQGGRGMNTEAFF. The CDR3 nucleotides read TGTGCCATCAGCGGACAGGGAGGGAGGGGGATGAACACTGAAGCTTTCTTT.

This clone was seen only once. This chain uses TRBV28 with TRBJ2-5, with D possibly matching TRBD1 (6 bases). V was cut by 10 bases and J by 5 bases, with 17 bases left in between. CDR1 MDHEN and CDR2 SYDVKM come from the germline V gene. This CDR3 region has 13 residues. CDR3 amino acids: CATSYGGAETQYF. The DNA of the CDR3 is TGTGCCACCTCGTATGGGGGCGCTGAGACCCAGTACTTC.

The CDR3 DNA follows: TGTGCCAGCAGCATTTCAGGGGGCGTCACTGAAGCTTTCTTT. It translates to CASSISGGVTEAFF. J is TRBJ1-1 and V is TRBV6-5; 8 bases match TRBD1. The CDR3 length is 14 residues. Per germline, CDR1 MNHEY and CDR2 SVGAGI. After removal of 6 bases from V and 4 bases from J, the junction contained 7 bases not matched to a gene.

The gene calls are TRBV5-8 and TRBJ1-4; perhaps TRBD1 as D (6 bases). The CDR3 sequence is 15 residues long. V was shortened by 1 base and J by 8 bases, with 15 bases between the two germline ends. Germline assignment: CDR1 SGHTS and CDR2 YDEGEE. The CDR3, as DNA: TGTGCCAGCAGCTTGTCAGGGGTACAAGGAGAAAAACTGTTTTTT. This encodes CASSLSGVQGEKLFF.

Only a few counts were recorded for this clone. CDR3 sequence (DNA): TGTGCCAGCAGTTTTAACGGTGGAAACACCATATATTTT. It specifies CASSFNGGNTIYF. This rearrangement joins TRBV12-3 or TRBV12-4 to TRBJ1-3, with D uncertain. The CDR3 totals 13 residues. The V and J ends lost 3 bases and 3 bases respectively, with 6 bases between them.

The chain employs TRBV6-5 and TRBJ2-6; 11 bases are a match to TRBD1. CDR3 length: 14 amino acids. V lost 11 bases and J lost 1; bases outside the gene matches: 1. CDR1 is MNHEY, CDR2 SVGAGI, per germline. This chain's CDR3 is CAGDRGSGANVLTF. Written as DNA, the CDR3 is TGTGCCGGGGACAGGGGGTCTGGGGCCAACGTCCTGACTTTC.

The rearrangement links TRBV21-1 to TRBJ2-6; TRBD1 is the table's D call, not checked against the DNA. TRBV21-1 constitutes a pseudogene. This CDR3 is 14 amino acids long. CDR3: CAIKRGAGANVLTF. CDR3 DNA: TGTGCCATTAAAAGGGGTGCCGGGGCCAACGTCCTGACTTTC.

V is TRBV30 and J is TRBJ2-5; tentative D call: TRBD2 (6 bases). Per the germline V gene, CDR1 is GTSNPN and CDR2 is SVGIG (reference sequence). The germline V and J ends were trimmed by 1 base and 4 bases, with 13 bases remaining between them. The CDR3 has 14 amino acids. Here the CDR3 DNA reads TGTGCCTGGAGTGCCGGGGGAGGACGAGAGACCCAGTACTTC. It translates to CAWSAGGGRETQYF.

This chain links TRBV19 with TRBJ1-5; a weak D match, TRBD1 (6 bases). Germline V gives CDR1 LNHDA, CDR2 SQIVND (reference sequence). Trimming took off 4 bases at V and 0 bases at J, with 16 bases between the two ends. The CDR3 spans 17 residues. The CDR3 protein is CASSTGGDNHSNQPQHF. The CDR3 bases are TGTGCCAGTAGTACGGGAGGGGACAATCATAGCAATCAGCCCCAGCATTTT.